A selection of T cell receptor beta chains follows, all from one sample in a study of OX40 agonist ivuxolimab in advanced cancers. The repertoire was sequenced with immunoSEQ multiplex PCR; TCRdb's copy has only in-frame clones and lacks some. The profile shows more than 20,000 clones, approximately 90% of them singletons. Sequencing used CD4+ or CD8+ T cells sorted from blood, obtained in a trial of the OX40 agonist ivuxolimab. The receptors originated from an adult with an advanced solid tumor such as melanoma, head and neck, liver or kidney cancer. The CDR3 runs from the conserved cysteine through the conserved F or W. Each record gives: V gene, J gene, CDR3 protein.

V: TRBV4-3
J: TRBJ1-5
CDR3: CASSPDRANQPQHF

V: TRBV5-6
J: TRBJ1-4
CDR3: CASSSDTSPTNEKLFF

V: TRBV4-1
J: TRBJ1-1
CDR3: CASSQWGGDTEAFF

V: TRBV30
J: TRBJ1-2
CDR3: CAWSVLGTGANYGYTF

V: TRBV7-7
J: TRBJ2-5
CDR3: CASSLLAGSQETQYF

V: TRBV6-5
J: TRBJ2-7
CDR3: CASSYGTSYEQYF

V: TRBV21-1
J: TRBJ1-1
CDR3: CASSTPTGGFF

V: TRBV10-3
J: TRBJ2-7
CDR3: CAIRDRNPTGRLDYEQYF

V: TRBV2
J: TRBJ2-3
CDR3: CASIERGGRRDTQYF

V: TRBV7-8
J: TRBJ1-5
CDR3: CASSSTTWDSNQPQHF

V: TRBV6-6
J: TRBJ1-6
CDR3: CASSYDSTRYNSPLHF

V: TRBV2
J: TRBJ1-4
CDR3: CASTPLARFAETKLFF

V: TRBV7-6
J: TRBJ2-1
CDR3: CASSLIRTGSNEQFF

V: TRBV7-2
J: TRBJ1-1
CDR3: CASRSNGWVNTEAFF

V: TRBV11-1
J: -
CDR3: CASSLVGRLYEQYF

V: TRBV4-1
J: TRBJ2-1
CDR3: CASSQAWGEQFF

V: TRBV6-5
J: TRBJ1-3
CDR3: CASSYSWGSGNTIYF

V: TRBV5-6
J: TRBJ2-7
CDR3: CASSFRGAYEQYF

V: TRBV15
J: TRBJ2-7
CDR3: CATSSADRGRPYEQYF

V: TRBV7-9
J: TRBJ1-4
CDR3: CASSLDPLTGGDKELFF

V: TRBV4-2
J: TRBJ1-5
CDR3: CASSQALSQPQHF

V: TRBV9
J: TRBJ1-5
CDR3: CASSPGGGQPQHF

V: TRBV5-5
J: TRBJ2-7
CDR3: CASSLGSSYEQYF

V: TRBV7-3
J: TRBJ2-7
CDR3: CASSLEPYSYEQYF

V: TRBV28
J: TRBJ1-1
CDR3: CASSMPGRRMNTEAFF

V: TRBV29-1
J: TRBJ2-1
CDR3: CSVGGSYNEQFF

V: TRBV9
J: TRBJ1-1
CDR3: CASSVVGGLNTEAFF

V: TRBV19
J: TRBJ2-1
CDR3: CASSIEGIAYNEQFF

V: TRBV27
J: TRBJ2-7
CDR3: CASSLKGTSWTYEQYF

V: TRBV10-3
J: TRBJ2-1
CDR3: CAISESTYTEQFF

V: TRBV28
J: TRBJ2-6
CDR3: CASSFVAGGANVLTF

V: TRBV9
J: TRBJ2-3
CDR3: CASSATGIWGTDTQYF

V: TRBV5-6
J: TRBJ1-2
CDR3: CASSFGGPARGGYTF

V: TRBV7-6
J: TRBJ1-5
CDR3: CASSKRGNQPQHF

V: TRBV5-6
J: TRBJ2-7
CDR3: CASSYGQGKNEQYF

V: TRBV7-6
J: TRBJ2-7
CDR3: CASSLTSGRIYEQYF

V: TRBV29-1
J: TRBJ2-7
CDR3: CSVGGSSYEQYF

V: TRBV27
J: TRBJ2-7
CDR3: CASSPGSTGTREQYF

V: TRBV4-2
J: TRBJ2-7
CDR3: CASSQSPGQGPYEQYF

V: TRBV4-3
J: TRBJ2-7
CDR3: CASSQDRRLTYEQYF

V: TRBV4-1
J: TRBJ1-1
CDR3: CASSHHSTQPGF

V: TRBV18
J: TRBJ2-2
CDR3: CASSPAQDSTGELFF

V: TRBV7-8
J: TRBJ1-5
CDR3: CASSLGILGDQPQHF

V: TRBV9
J: TRBJ1-5
CDR3: CASSDTGVGNQPQHF

V: TRBV6-5
J: TRBJ1-5
CDR3: CASSQGGGNQPQHF

V: TRBV2
J: TRBJ2-3
CDR3: CASSEAWSDTQYF

V: TRBV28
J: TRBJ1-2
CDR3: CASSPQGAYGYTF

V: TRBV7-7
J: TRBJ1-2
CDR3: CASSQDRGRDGYTF

V: TRBV7-9
J: TRBJ2-7
CDR3: CASSSLSSYEQYF

V: TRBV27
J: TRBJ2-7
CDR3: CASSDTDGKEQYF

V: TRBV27
J: TRBJ2-6
CDR3: CASSSGQGMAGANVLTF

V: TRBV11-3
J: TRBJ2-1
CDR3: CAGRIDSGRLSNEQFF

V: TRBV10-3
J: TRBJ1-1
CDR3: CAISDPTGRDTEAFF

V: TRBV11-2
J: TRBJ2-3
CDR3: CASSFLAPGDTQYF

V: TRBV7-9
J: TRBJ2-2
CDR3: CASSSTLGSTGELFF

V: TRBV28
J: TRBJ1-1
CDR3: CASSLTRGHTEAFF

V: TRBV19
J: TRBJ2-7
CDR3: CASGPFPGQGWNEQYF

V: TRBV4-2
J: TRBJ2-3
CDR3: CASSQTSTDTQYF

V: TRBV7-3
J: TRBJ2-7
CDR3: CASSFGQGGNYEQYF

V: TRBV6-4
J: -
CDR3: CASVTSGRSSYEQYF